Listed below are T cell receptor beta chains from one sample, sequenced in a study of CD8 T cells in Susac syndrome. TCRdb re-called the immunoSEQ multiplex PCR reads with MiXCR, one entry per CDR3 protein. Here the sample spans about 140,000 distinct CDR3 sequences, around 93% being singletons. Input material: CD4+ T cells from PBMCs. The source is a human donor with Susac syndrome. CDR3s include the opening cysteine and the closing phenylalanine or tryptophan. The order of the fields is J gene, CDR3 length, V gene, clone size, D gene, CDR3 DNA, CDR3 protein. D genes are given only for firm matches. A row's size may be missing; if present it is once, few, many or a size class.

>TRBJ2-5|10|TRBV30|once|-
TGTGCCTGGAGTGGGGAGACCCAGTACTTC
CAWSGETQYF
>TRBJ1-5|15|TRBV6-6|-|-
TGTGCCAGCAGTTACATGAGGGGGATCAATCAGCCCCAGCATTTT
CASSYMRGINQPQHF
>TRBJ2-4|16|TRBV5-6|-|TRBD1
TGTGCCAGCAGACCGACCGGACAGGGAAGAGGGAGCATTCAGTACTTC
CASRPTGQGRGSIQYF
>TRBJ1-2|13|TRBV28|-|-
TGTGCCAGCAGTTTTCGGGGGGGCTATGGCTACACCTTC
CASSFRGGYGYTF
>TRBJ1-1|14|TRBV4-2|once|-
TGTGCCAGCAGCCAAGACAGGGCTCAGGCTGAAGCTTTCTTT
CASSQDRAQAEAFF
>TRBJ1-2|14|TRBV7-9|-|-
TGTGCCAGCAGCCCGTCAGGGAGGGGTCGAGGCTACACCTTC
CASSPSGRGRGYTF
>TRBJ1-2|13|TRBV7-2|-|-
TGTGCCAGCAGCTTAGTCTCCCTCTATGGCTACACCTTC
CASSLVSLYGYTF
>TRBJ2-3|16|TRBV10-3|-|-
TGTGCCATCAGTGAGTCGAAAAAAGCTAGCACAGATACGCAGTATTTT
CAISESKKASTDTQYF
>TRBJ2-3|14|TRBV5-1|-|TRBD1
TGCGCCAGCAGCAGGACAGGGGGTCGAGATACGCAGTATTTT
CASSRTGGRDTQYF
>TRBJ1-2|14|TRBV5-4|-|TRBD1
TGTGCCAGCAGCTCGACAGGGACTATGGCTGGCTACACCTTC
CASSSTGTMAGYTF
>TRBJ1-4|13|TRBV10-3|-|-
TGTGCCACCAGACAGGACGCTAATGAAAAACTGTTTTTT
CATRQDANEKLFF
>TRBJ2-3|13|TRBV4-2|-|-
TGTGCCAGCAGCCAAGAGATAGCAGATACGCAGTATTTT
CASSQEIADTQYF
>TRBJ2-1|15|TRBV9|-|-
TGTGCCAGCAGCCGATCGCGGGCGGGGTACAATGAGCAGTTCTTC
CASSRSRAGYNEQFF
>TRBJ2-1|13|TRBV6-1|-|-
TGTGCCAGCAGTGTGACGGGAGACAATGAGCAGTTCTTC
CASSVTGDNEQFF
>TRBJ1-2|14|TRBV28|-|TRBD1
TGTGCCAGCAGCCGTCAGACAGGGAGCTATGGCTACACCTTC
CASSRQTGSYGYTF
>TRBJ2-1|13|TRBV30|-|-
TGTGCCTGGAGTGTACGGGAAGACAATGAGCAGTTCTTC
CAWSVREDNEQFF
>TRBJ2-5|12|TRBV29-1|-|-
TGCAGCGTTGGGACCGGGGAAGAGACCCAGTACTTC
CSVGTGEETQYF
>TRBJ1-5|13|TRBV29-1|once|TRBD1
TGCAGCGTTGAAGATCGGGACAGGGGGCCCCAGCATTTT
CSVEDRDRGPQHF
>TRBJ2-7|19|TRBV4-2|-|TRBD2
TGTGCCAGCAGCCAAGGGGTTCCGGCAAGGGTAGCGGGAGACTACGAGCAGTACTTC
CASSQGVPARVAGDYEQYF
>TRBJ2-5|16|TRBV7-9|-|-
TGTGCCAGCACCGAGACGGAGGGGACCCTCGGGGAGACCCAGTACTTC
CASTETEGTLGETQYF
>TRBJ1-2|13|TRBV29-1|-|TRBD1
TGCAGCGTGTTGGGCAGGGGGAAGTATGGCTACACCTTC
CSVLGRGKYGYTF
>TRBJ2-6|16|TRBV6-4|-|TRBD1
TGTGCCAGCAGTGACAGGGGGCTCTCTGGGGCCAACGTCCTGACTTTC
CASSDRGLSGANVLTF
>TRBJ2-7|13|TRBV12-3/TRBV12-4|-|-
TGTGCCAGCAGCTCCGTGTGGGACTACGAGCAGTACTTC
CASSSVWDYEQYF
>TRBJ1-6|17|TRBV25-1|-|-
TGTGCCAGCAGTGAATCCGCTATCAGGGTGAGTTCTTCACCCCTCCACTTT
CASSESAIRVSSSPLHF
>TRBJ1-4|14|TRBV20-1|-|-
TGCAGTGCTATGAACAGGGAGGGCAATGAAAAACTGTTTTTT
CSAMNREGNEKLFF
>TRBJ2-1|14|TRBV7-3|-|TRBD1
TGTGCCAGCAGCTCCGTTCCGGGACAGGCAGAGCAGTTCTTC
CASSSVPGQAEQFF
>TRBJ2-3|16|TRBV5-1|-|-
TGCGCCAGCAGCGCCCACGGCGGGACAAGCACAGATACGCAGTATTTT
CASSAHGGTSTDTQYF
>TRBJ2-7|14|TRBV6-2/TRBV6-3|-|TRBD2
TGTGCCAGCAGCCCGCTAGCGGGAGGTTACGAGCAGTACTTC
CASSPLAGGYEQYF
>TRBJ2-1|13|TRBV12-3/TRBV12-4|-|-
TGTGCCAGCAGTTTAGCAGGGTCGAATGAGCAGTTCTTC
CASSLAGSNEQFF
>TRBJ1-5|13|TRBV29-1|-|-
TGCAGCGTAGGGACCGCGGTACATCAGCCCCAGCATTTT
CSVGTAVHQPQHF
>TRBJ1-1|17|TRBV4-1|-|-
TGCGCCAGCAGCCAAGAGGGCAGGCTAACCATGAACACTGAAGCTTTCTTT
CASSQEGRLTMNTEAFF
>TRBJ2-1|16|TRBV11-3|-|TRBD1
TGTGCCAGCAGCGTCGACAGGGCCAGCTCCTACAATGAGCAGTTCTTC
CASSVDRASSYNEQFF
>TRBJ2-3|15|TRBV2|-|-
TGTGCCAGCAGTGAAGCGGCGACGGGTGACCGGACGCAGTATTTT
CASSEAATGDRTQYF
>TRBJ1-1|13|TRBV11-2|-|-
TGTGCCAGCAGCTTAGACTTGTGGGCTGAAGCTTTCTTT
CASSLDLWAEAFF
>TRBJ1-2|12|TRBV30|-|-
TGTGCCTGGAGTGTAACCGCGCCGACCTACACCTTC
CAWSVTAPTYTF
>TRBJ2-7|15|TRBV5-1|-|-
TGCGCCAGCAGCCTACTACAGGGCAGCTCCTACGAGCAGTACTTC
CASSLLQGSSYEQYF
>TRBJ1-1|13|TRBV2|-|-
TGTGCCAGCAAGGTTCAGGGGAGCACTGAAGCTTTCTTT
CASKVQGSTEAFF